This TCR delta chain was observed in a study of gamma-delta chains in newborns, infants, children. The wider study: Microbial exposure reportedly drives polyclonal innate γδ T cell expansion after birth.

Trimming took 0 bases from V and 0 from J, leaving 14 bases between them. Germline V gives CDR1 GEAIGNYY, CDR2 EKD. The CDR3 length is 19 residues. This clone is categorized as medium-sized. With CATT, TCRdb re-called clones from the reads. The sample consists of several thousand delta-chain clones, 3% to 4% of them appearing once. The TCR originated in a child who was a newborn, infant or young child, either healthy, febrile or measles-vaccinated (not recorded which). The sequencing input was blood. The V call is TRDV2, the J call TRDJ3; D might be TRDD3 (6 bases). For the CDR3, the DNA is TGTGCCTGTGACACCTACTGGGCTATCAGCTCCTGGGACACCCGACAGATGTTTTTC. Amino acids: CACDTYWAISSWDTRQMFF.